This T cell receptor (beta chain) emerged from a study of blood T cell repertoires in COVID-19. Profiled with immunoSEQ multiplex PCR; TCRdb holds only in-frame clones, not every one. The sample lists approximately 28,000 clones; around 77% were seen once. V shed 5 bases and J 0 bases; nucleotides not matched to a gene: 10. Germline-derived CDR1 and CDR2 are MDHEN and SYDVKM. The CDR3 loop spans 17 amino acids. The rearrangement links TRBV28 to TRBJ1-5; 7 nucleotides match TRBD1. The receptor comes from a woman between 70 and 85 years old with active or convalescent COVID-19. Sequenced material: peripheral blood. The CDR3 spells CASSLRQGRDSNQPQHF. As DNA, the CDR3 is TGTGCCAGCAGTCTACGACAGGGTCGGGATAGCAATCAGCCCCAGCATTTT.